The 18 T cell receptor beta chains given below trace back to one sample, sequenced in a study of blood T cell repertoires in COVID-19. Produced via immunoSEQ multiplex PCR; TCRdb's table is partial and in-frame only. The table has roughly 210,000 clones, about nine tenths seen once. Material for sequencing was PBMCs or T cells enriched from blood (not recorded which). These receptors came from a man under 40 in a cohort exposed to, infected with or recovered from COVID-19 (not recorded which).

The chain employs TRBV7-2 and TRBJ1-2; D might be TRBD1 (5 bases). V lost 2 bases and J 9 bases, leaving 22 bases between the germline ends. CDR1 and CDR2 (germline): SGHTA, FQGNSA. The CDR3 runs 16 residues. This CDR3 is CASSLFSDKGIGSYTF. CDR3 nucleotides: TGTGCCAGCAGCTTATTTTCGGACAAAGGGATCGGAAGCTACACCTTC.

The rearrangement joins TRBV13 to TRBJ1-2, with D possibly TRBD1 on 5 matching bases. Germline lookup yields CDR1 PRHDT and CDR2 FYEKMQ (reference sequence). The length of the CDR3 is 11 residues. With 1 base removed from V and 13 bases from J, the gap between germline ends came to 10 bases. CDR3 protein: CASSLEGQATF. The CDR3 bases are TGTGCCAGCAGCTTAGAGGGGCAGGCCACCTTC.

The gene calls are TRBV24-1 and TRBJ2-7; D is undetermined. The V and J ends lost 0 bases and 2 bases respectively, with 13 bases between them. Germline assignment: CDR1 KGHDR and CDR2 SFDVKD. CDR3 length: 16 amino acids. The CDR3 DNA is TGTGCCACCAGTGATTTGGGCCCAAATTTACCCTACGAGCAGTACTTC. It translates to CATSDLGPNLPYEQYF.

This chain uses TRBV28 with TRBJ1-4, with D uncertain. Germline loops: CDR1 MDHEN, CDR2 SYDVKM. Trimming took 7 bases from V and 7 from J, leaving 10 bases between them. The CDR3 runs 12 residues. The CDR3 DNA reads TGTGCCAGCACCACCAACGGTGAAAAACTGTTTTTT. Residues: CASTTNGEKLFF.

The chain joins TRBV28 to TRBJ1-5; TRBD1 aligns across 7 bases. The trim removed 6 bases at V and 5 bases at J, leaving 10 bases unmatched. CDR1 is MDHEN, CDR2 SYDVKM, per germline. The CDR3 runs 15 residues. CDR3 loop: CASREDRVRYQPQHF. CDR3 in DNA: TGTGCCAGCAGGGAAGACAGGGTGCGGTATCAGCCCCAGCATTTT.

The CDR3, as DNA: TGTGCCAGCAGCCAAGTCCGGGGTAGCGGGAGGGGAACAGATACGCAGTATTTT. Translated, it gives CASSQVRGSGRGTDTQYF. The chain recombines TRBV3-1 (or the pseudogene TRBV3-2) with TRBJ2-3, with TRBD2 identical over 11 bases. The CDR3 has 18 amino acids. V dropped 1 base and J dropped 3; count of bases not matched to a gene: 9. Looked up from germline, CDR1 is LGHDT and CDR2 is YNNKEL (reference sequence).

This chain connects TRBV27 to TRBJ1-2; D uncertain. Germline lookup yields CDR1 MNHEY and CDR2 SMNVEV (reference sequence). The CDR3 spans 15 residues. Deletions cut 3 bases from V and 6 bases from J, with 17 bases between. The CDR3 here is CASSFREGWGDGYTF. The CDR3 DNA reads as TGTGCCAGCAGTTTTCGCGAGGGTTGGGGAGATGGCTACACCTTC.

V is TRBV7-2 and J is TRBJ2-5; 9 positions match TRBD2. V shed 5 bases and J 5 bases; nucleotides not matched to a gene: 6. The CDR3 totals 14 residues. CDR1 and CDR2 (germline): SGHTA, FQGNSA. CDR3 loop: CASSRSGRGETQYF. CDR3 nucleotide sequence: TGTGCCAGCAGCCGTAGCGGGAGAGGGGAGACCCAGTACTTC.

The gene calls are TRBV28 and TRBJ2-1; 9 bases are a match to TRBD2. The J segment lost 6 bases and the V segment lost 6 bases, leaving 15 bases of the junction unmatched. Germline V CDR1 and CDR2: MDHEN, SYDVKM. There are 17 residues in the CDR3. CDR3 coding DNA: TGTGCCAGCAGAGGACCCAGGGATAGCGGGGGACCCAATGAGCAGTTCTTC. Its protein product is CASRGPRDSGGPNEQFF. Complete variable domain (other parts from reference TRBV28 and TRBJ2-1): DVKVTQSSRYLVKRTGEKVFLECVQDMDHENMFWYRQDPGLGLRLIYFSYDVKMKEKGDIPEGYSVSREKKERFSLILESASTNQTSMYLCASRGPRDSGGPNEQFFGPGTRLTVL.

V is TRBV27 and J is TRBJ2-7; 13 nucleotides align to TRBD2. There are 17 residues in the CDR3. From germline, CDR1 is MNHEY and CDR2 SMNVEV (reference sequence). V gave up 5 bases and J gave up 2 bases; unmatched junction bases: 9. CDR3 DNA: TGTGCCAGCAGTCCCCTAGGGACTAGCGGGGTTACCTACGAGCAGTACTTC. The encoded protein is CASSPLGTSGVTYEQYF.

This clone appeared once. The CDR3 coding sequence is TGCAGCGTGTCGCAGCCGGGACAGGGACGCGAGCAGTACTTC. This gives the protein CSVSQPGQGREQYF. V is TRBV29-1 and J is TRBJ2-7; 9 bases are shared with TRBD1. The germline gives CDR1 SQVTM, CDR2 ANQGSEA. V trimming: 6 bases; J trimming: 6 bases; junction bases outside the gene matches: 12. The CDR3 consists of 14 residues.

This chain connects TRBV19 to TRBJ2-2; perhaps TRBD2 as D (6 bases). CDR1 and CDR2 from the germline V gene are LNHDA and SQIVND (reference sequence). The CDR3 length is 15 residues. V was trimmed by 8 bases and J by 7 bases, leaving 20 bases between them. CDR3 in DNA: TGTGCCAGTGGAGGGGAGTTTCTAATTGACGGGGAGCTGTTTTTT. Its protein product is CASGGEFLIDGELFF.

The chain couples TRBV5-1 to TRBJ1-4; D uncertain. This CDR3 is 15 amino acids long. V was cut by 0 bases and J by 0 bases, with 6 bases left in between. Germline V gives CDR1 SGHRS, CDR2 YFSETQ. The CDR3 is CASSLDSTTNEKLFF. CDR3 nucleotides: TGCGCCAGCAGCTTGGACAGTACAACTAATGAAAAACTGTTTTTT.

The gene calls are TRBV7-2 and TRBJ1-2; TRBD1 aligns across 10 bases. CDR3 length: 15 residues. Germline CDR1 reads SGHTA; CDR2 reads FQGNSA. J gave up 8 bases and V 2 bases, and 8 bases lay outside the gene matches. CDR3 nucleotide sequence: TGTGCCAGCAGCTTAAAAAGGGACAGGGGTTTCGGCTACACCTTC. As protein: CASSLKRDRGFGYTF.

The chain recombines TRBV25-1 with TRBJ1-1; the D is unclear. Trimming took off 4 bases at V and 0 bases at J, with 15 bases between the two ends. The CDR3 loop spans 16 amino acids. Germline assignment: CDR1 MGHDK and CDR2 SYGVNS. CDR3 sequence reads: CASSAALQSLNTEAFF. CDR3 in DNA: TGTGCCAGCAGTGCTGCTCTACAGAGTCTGAACACTGAAGCTTTCTTT.

The V and J genes are TRBV2 and TRBJ1-5; D is perhaps TRBD1 (6 bases). CDR1 and CDR2 (germline): SNHLY, FYNNEI. V was trimmed by 5 bases and J by 2 bases, leaving 13 bases between them. The CDR3 runs to 15 residues. CDR3: CASSSDRFGNQPQHF. DNA for the CDR3: TGTGCCAGCAGTTCGGACAGATTTGGCAATCAGCCCCAGCATTTT. The entire variable domain, with the rest obtained from reference TRBV2 and TRBJ1-5, is as follows: EPEVTQTPSHQVTQMGQEVILRCVPISNHLYFYWYRQILGQKVEFLVSFYNNEISEKSEIFDDQFSVERPDGSNFTLKIRSTKLEDSAMYFCASSSDRFGNQPQHFGDGTRLSIL.

The chain uses TRBV9 and TRBJ1-4, with TRBD1 identical over 8 bases. Germline CDR1 reads SGDLS; CDR2 reads YYNGEE. The J segment lost 4 bases and the V segment lost 4 bases, leaving 6 bases of the junction unmatched. The CDR3 runs to 15 residues. The CDR3 sequence is CASSPDRGHNEKLFF. CDR3 sequence (DNA): TGTGCCAGCAGCCCAGACAGGGGCCATAATGAAAAACTGTTTTTT.

CDR3 amino acids: CASSLRQKGPAEQFF. In nucleotides, the CDR3 is TGTGCCAGCAGCTTAAGACAGAAAGGCCCCGCGGAGCAGTTCTTC. The rearrangement links TRBV13 to TRBJ2-1; possible D gene TRBD1, 5 bases. The germline CDR1 and CDR2 sequences are PRHDT and FYEKMQ (reference sequence). The CDR3 sequence is 15 residues long. V lost 2 bases and J lost 10, with 18 bases in between.